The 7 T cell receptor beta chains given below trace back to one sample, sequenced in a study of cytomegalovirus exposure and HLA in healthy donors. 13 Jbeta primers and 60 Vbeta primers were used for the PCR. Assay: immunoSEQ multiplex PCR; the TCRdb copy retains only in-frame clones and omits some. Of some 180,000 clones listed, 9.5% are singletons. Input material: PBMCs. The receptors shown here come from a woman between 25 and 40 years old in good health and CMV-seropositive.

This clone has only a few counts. The CDR3 loop is CASSERGRGDEQYF. The CDR3 coding sequence is TGTGCCAGCAGTGAAAGGGGCAGGGGGGACGAGCAGTACTTC. V and J are TRBV2 and TRBJ2-7, with a weak D call TRBD1 (7 bases). The CDR3 is 14 residues long. Trimming stripped 2 bases from V and 5 bases from J, with 13 bases between. Germline loops: CDR1 SNHLY, CDR2 FYNNEI.

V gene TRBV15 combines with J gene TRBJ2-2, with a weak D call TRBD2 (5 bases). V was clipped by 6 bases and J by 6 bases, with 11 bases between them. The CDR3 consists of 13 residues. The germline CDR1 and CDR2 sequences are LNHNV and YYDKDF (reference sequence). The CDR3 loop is CATRLAYAGELFF. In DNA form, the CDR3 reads TGTGCCACCAGGTTAGCGTACGCCGGGGAGCTGTTTTTT.

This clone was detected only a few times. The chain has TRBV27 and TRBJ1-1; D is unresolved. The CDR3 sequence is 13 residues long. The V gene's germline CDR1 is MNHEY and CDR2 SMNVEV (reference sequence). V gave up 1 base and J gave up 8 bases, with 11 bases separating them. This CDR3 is CASSLYAGREAFF. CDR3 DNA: TGTGCCAGCAGTTTATATGCAGGCCGAGAAGCTTTCTTT.

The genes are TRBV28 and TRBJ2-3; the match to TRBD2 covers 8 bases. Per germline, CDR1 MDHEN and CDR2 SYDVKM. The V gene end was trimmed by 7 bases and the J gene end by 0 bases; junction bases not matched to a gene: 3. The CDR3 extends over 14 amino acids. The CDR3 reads CASTPGGSTDTQYF. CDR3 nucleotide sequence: TGTGCCAGCACCCCGGGAGGGAGCACAGATACGCAGTATTTT.

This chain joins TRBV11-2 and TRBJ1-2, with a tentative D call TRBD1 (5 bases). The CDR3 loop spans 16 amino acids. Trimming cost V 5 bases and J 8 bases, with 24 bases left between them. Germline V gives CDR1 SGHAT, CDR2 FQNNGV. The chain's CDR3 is CASSENIHGGERGYTF. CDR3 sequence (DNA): TGTGCCAGCAGCGAGAACATCCACGGGGGGGAGAGGGGCTACACCTTC.

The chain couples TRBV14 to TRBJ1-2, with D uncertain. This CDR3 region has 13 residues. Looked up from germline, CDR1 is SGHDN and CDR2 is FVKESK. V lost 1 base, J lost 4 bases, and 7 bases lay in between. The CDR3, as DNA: TGTGCCAGCAGCCAAGGTGTCGGCTATGGCTACACCTTC. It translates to CASSQGVGYGYTF.

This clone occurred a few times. CDR3: CASSVGPTSMNTEAFF. The CDR3 region has the DNA TGTGCCAGTAGTGTGGGCCCCACATCCATGAACACTGAAGCTTTCTTT. V usage is TRBV19 and J usage is TRBJ1-1, with D unclear. V dropped 5 bases and J dropped 0 bases, with 16 bases sitting between them. Germline values: CDR1 LNHDA, CDR2 SQIVND (reference sequence). The CDR3 contains 16 residues.